Listed below are T cell receptor beta chains from one sample, sequenced in a study of T cell responses to AZD1222 COVID-19 vaccine. Here immunoSEQ multiplex PCR was the method, and the copy in TCRdb shows in-frame clones only, minus some. The data show some 60,000 clones, with approximately 82% seen just once and around 20% held by the top ten. The starting material was peripheral blood, obtained on day 0 of AZD1222 vaccination. Source of these receptors: an adult in good health. The CDR3 runs from the conserved cysteine through the conserved F or W. Fields, in order: D gene, clone size, V gene, J gene, CDR3 protein, CDR3 DNA. D genes are given only for firm matches. Not all rows give a size; the values are once, few, many and, for expanded clones, a class.

D: TRBD1; size: .; V: TRBV5-6; J: TRBJ1-1; CDR3: CASSPGTDEAFF; DNA: TGTGCCAGCAGCCCCGGGACAGATGAAGCTTTCTTT
D: .; size: .; V: TRBV6-2/TRBV6-3; J: TRBJ1-3; CDR3: CASSYSPGNTIYF; DNA: TGTGCCAGCAGTTACTCGCCCGGAAACACCATATATTTT
D: .; size: .; V: TRBV19; J: TRBJ2-7; CDR3: CASSMAGSYEQYF; DNA: TGTGCCAGTAGTATGGCAGGTTCCTACGAGCAGTACTTC
D: TRBD1; size: .; V: TRBV19; J: TRBJ2-7; CDR3: CASSIGGQGYEQYF; DNA: TGTGCCAGTAGTATAGGGGGACAGGGCTACGAGCAGTACTTC
D: TRBD1; size: .; V: TRBV19; J: TRBJ2-5; CDR3: CASSQDRVMGETQYF; DNA: TGTGCCAGTAGTCAGGACAGGGTAATGGGGGAGACCCAGTACTTC
D: .; size: .; V: TRBV21-1; J: TRBJ1-6; CDR3: CASSTRHPGSYNSPLHF; DNA: TGTGCCAGCAGCACACGACACCCGGGCTCCTATAATTCACCCCTCCACTTT
D: TRBD1; size: .; V: TRBV5-4; J: TRBJ1-2; CDR3: CASSPRTGGHYGYTF; DNA: TGTGCCAGCAGCCCGCGGACAGGTGGACACTATGGCTACACCTTC
D: .; size: .; V: TRBV19; J: TRBJ1-1; CDR3: CASSIVGRGSTEAFF; DNA: TGTGCCAGTAGTATAGTGGGAAGGGGGTCGACTGAAGCTTTCTTT
D: .; size: .; V: TRBV6-5; J: TRBJ2-1; CDR3: CASSPGTNNEQFF; DNA: TGTGCCAGCAGCCCCGGGACCAACAATGAGCAGTTCTTC
D: .; size: .; V: TRBV5-4; J: TRBJ2-3; CDR3: CASSQRGRTDTQYF; DNA: TGTGCCAGCAGCCAACGGGGACGCACAGATACGCAGTATTTT
D: TRBD1; size: once; V: TRBV28; J: TRBJ1-1; CDR3: CASRTGGYTEAFF; DNA: TGTGCCAGCAGGACAGGGGGCTACACTGAAGCTTTCTTT
D: TRBD2; size: few; V: TRBV4-2; J: TRBJ2-1; CDR3: CASSQVPTSGGNEQFF; DNA: TGTGCCAGCAGCCAAGTCCCGACTAGCGGAGGGAATGAGCAGTTCTTC
D: .; size: .; V: TRBV28; J: TRBJ2-3; CDR3: CASSAAGTATDTQYF; DNA: TGTGCCAGCAGCGCCGCCGGGACGGCGACAGATACGCAGTATTTT
D: .; size: .; V: TRBV28; J: TRBJ1-1; CDR3: CASSLSTGYISEAFF; DNA: TGTGCCAGCAGTTTATCTACAGGGTATATCTCTGAAGCTTTCTTT
D: .; size: .; V: TRBV5-1; J: TRBJ1-4; CDR3: CASRLGALNEKLFF; DNA: TGCGCCAGCCGGCTAGGGGCCCTAAATGAAAAACTGTTTTTT
D: .; size: .; V: TRBV18; J: TRBJ2-1; CDR3: CASSFGGGNEQFF; DNA: TGTGCCAGCTCATTCGGGGGTGGCAATGAGCAGTTCTTC
D: .; size: many; V: TRBV6-2/TRBV6-3; J: TRBJ2-1; CDR3: CASSYLGRREQFF; DNA: TGTGCCAGCAGTTACCTGGGGCGACGGGAGCAGTTCTTC
D: TRBD2; size: .; V: TRBV15; J: TRBJ2-5; CDR3: CATSRGSGGATSGETQYF; DNA: TGTGCCACCAGCAGAGGGTCCGGGGGGGCGACGTCAGGGGAGACCCAGTACTTC
D: .; size: few; V: TRBV12-3/TRBV12-4; J: TRBJ1-5; CDR3: CASSRQGNQPQHF; DNA: TGTGCCAGCAGTCGACAGGGCAATCAGCCCCAGCATTTT
D: .; size: .; V: TRBV5-1; J: TRBJ2-2; CDR3: CASYSDTGELFF; DNA: TGCGCCAGCTATAGCGACACCGGGGAGCTGTTTTTT
D: TRBD1; size: .; V: TRBV4-3; J: TRBJ1-1; CDR3: CASTEDTGGRAEAFF; DNA: TGCGCCAGCACAGAAGACACAGGGGGAAGGGCTGAAGCTTTCTTT
D: TRBD1; size: .; V: TRBV6-5; J: TRBJ1-6; CDR3: CASTRQGADSPLHF; DNA: TGTGCCAGCACCAGACAGGGGGCCGATTCACCCCTCCACTTT
D: .; size: once; V: TRBV29-1; J: TRBJ2-3; CDR3: CSVERGELTDTQYF; DNA: TGCAGCGTTGAACGGGGAGAGCTAACAGATACGCAGTATTTT